Shown below are 21 T cell receptor beta chains from a single sample sequenced in a study of cytomegalovirus exposure and HLA in healthy donors. A multiplex PCR was run with 60 Vbeta primers and 13 Jbeta primers. Sequenced by immunoSEQ multiplex PCR; TCRdb stores in-frame clones only, minus some. The sample shows under 200,000 clones, about 76% of them seen only once. What was sequenced was PBMCs. Source of these receptors: a male donor in good health and CMV-seropositive.

The rearrangement uses TRBV4-3 and TRBJ1-5; D is possibly TRBD1 (5 bases). CDR3 length equals 14 residues. V dropped 3 bases and J dropped 5 bases, with 11 bases sitting between them. The germline V gene has CDR1 LGHNA and CDR2 YSLEER. The CDR3 reads CASSHYQGYQPQHF. In DNA form, the CDR3 reads TGCGCCAGCAGCCATTACCAGGGATATCAGCCCCAGCATTTT.

The chain recombines TRBV7-8 with TRBJ1-1; D perhaps matches TRBD1 (5 bases). Germline CDR1 is SGHVS and CDR2 is FQNEAQ. The CDR3 runs to 13 residues. V lost 8 bases and J 4 bases, leaving 14 bases between the germline ends. CDR3 nucleotides: TGTGCCAGCGGGCTTCAGGGTACCACTGAAGCTTTCTTT. This codes for CASGLQGTTEAFF.

The genes are TRBV27 and TRBJ1-1; maybe TRBD1 (6 bases). V was cut by 3 bases and J by 1 base, with 9 bases left in between. CDR3 length: 14 amino acids. Germline V gene lookup returns CDR1 MNHEY and CDR2 SMNVEV (reference sequence). CDR3 in DNA: TGTGCCAGCAGTTTCGGACAGTGGAACACTGAAGCTTTCTTT. Its protein is CASSFGQWNTEAFF.

This chain joins TRBV5-6 and TRBJ2-5; a weak D match, TRBD1 (6 bases). Per the germline V gene, CDR1 is SGHDT and CDR2 is YYEEEE. The ends were cut back, 2 bases at V and 3 bases at J, with 17 bases in the middle. The CDR3 runs 16 residues. The chain's CDR3 is CASSLKFYRVEETQYF. The CDR3 bases are TGTGCCAGCAGCTTAAAATTTTACAGGGTCGAAGAGACCCAGTACTTC.

The chain employs TRBV7-9 and TRBJ2-1; TRBD2 matches 10 bases. This CDR3 has 15 residues. CDR1 SEHNR and CDR2 FQNEAQ come from the germline V gene (reference sequence). The ends lost 8 bases at V and 4 bases at J; junction bases unmatched: 8. The CDR3 spells CASGLAGVFYNEQFF. The CDR3 nucleotides are TGTGCCAGCGGGCTAGCGGGAGTGTTTTACAATGAGCAGTTCTTC.

The chain joins TRBV7-9 to TRBJ2-1; TRBD2 might be the D (5 bases). The CDR3 is 15 amino acids. V was trimmed by 1 base and J by 1 base, leaving 8 bases between them. Germline-derived CDR1 and CDR2 are SEHNR and FQNEAQ (reference sequence). CDR3 sequence: CASSLEPGSYNEQFF. CDR3 nucleotides: TGTGCCAGCAGCTTAGAACCGGGGTCCTACAATGAGCAGTTCTTC.

This chain connects TRBV5-4 to TRBJ2-1, with D perhaps matching TRBD1 (6 bases). This CDR3 region has 17 residues. CDR1 is SGHNT, CDR2 YYREEE, per germline (reference sequence). V lost 0 bases and J 6 bases, leaving 19 bases between the germline ends. The CDR3 sequence is CASSLESGGAVINEQFF. Here the CDR3 DNA reads TGTGCCAGCAGCTTGGAGTCTGGGGGCGCCGTTATCAATGAGCAGTTCTTC. The variable domain in full, with the rest retrieved from reference TRBV5-4 and TRBJ2-1, is ETGVTQSPTHLIKTRGQQVTLRCSSQSGHNTVSWYQQALGQGPQFIFQYYREEENGRGNFPPRFSGLQFPNYSSELNVNALELDDSALYLCASSLESGGAVINEQFFGPGTRLTVL.

V is TRBV15 and J is TRBJ2-5, with 10 positions matching TRBD2. Germline V gene data show CDR1 as LNHNV and CDR2 as YYDKDF (reference sequence). The CDR3 consists of 16 residues. Germline trimming cut 3 bases from V and 3 bases from J; bases unmatched to any gene: 7. In DNA form, the CDR3 reads TGTGCCACCAGCAGGGGGAGGCTAGCGGGAGAAGAGACCCAGTACTTC. Amino acids: CATSRGRLAGEETQYF.

The chain combines TRBV7-9 with TRBJ2-1; 10 nucleotides line up with TRBD2. The CDR3 contains 15 residues. Trimming removed 5 bases from V and 5 bases from J; junction bases left unmatched: 6. Germline CDR1 is SEHNR and CDR2 is FQNEAQ (reference sequence). The CDR3 DNA reads as TGTGCCAGCAGCCCGATAGCGGGGGGTAACAATGAGCAGTTCTTC. This encodes CASSPIAGGNNEQFF.

This sequence joins TRBV7-2 and TRBJ2-5; tentatively, D is TRBD1 (5 bases). The CDR3 sequence is 15 residues long. V was clipped by 1 base and J by 1 base, with 10 bases between them. Germline CDR1 and CDR2: SGHTA and FQGNSA. The CDR3 DNA reads as TGTGCCAGCAGCTTAGACAGACAGCTCCAAGAGACCCAGTACTTC. Its protein product is CASSLDRQLQETQYF.

This clone was counted only a few times. The chain carries TRBV7-2 and TRBJ1-2, with TRBD1 matching over 7 bases. The CDR3 runs to 15 residues. The germline V gene encodes CDR1 SGHTA and CDR2 FQGNSA. V lost 5 bases, J lost 0 bases, and 6 bases stayed unmatched. The CDR3 sequence: CASSPYRGPNYGYTF. CDR3 DNA: TGTGCCAGCAGCCCCTACAGGGGACCTAACTATGGCTACACCTTC. Variable domain in full (rest from reference TRBV7-2 and TRBJ1-2): GAGVSQSPSNKVTEKGKDVELRCDPISGHTALYWYRQSLGQGLEFLIYFQGNSAPDKSGLPSDRFSAERTGGSVSTLTIQRTQQEDSAVYLCASSPYRGPNYGYTFGSGTRLTVV.

J is TRBJ2-1 and V is TRBV10-3; 8 bases are a match to TRBD1. The CDR3 totals 14 residues. Per the germline V gene, CDR1 is ENHRY and CDR2 is SYGVKD. The V segment lost 5 bases and the J segment 4 bases; nucleotides outside the gene matches: 4. The CDR3 is CAISLGQGYNEQFF. The CDR3 DNA follows: TGTGCCATCAGTTTAGGACAGGGATACAATGAGCAGTTCTTC.

In this sample, this clone turned up a few times. The rearrangement links TRBV28 to TRBJ2-3; 16 bases are shared with TRBD2. Germline-derived CDR1 and CDR2 are MDHEN and SYDVKM. J gave up 2 bases and V 6 bases, and 11 bases lay outside the gene matches. The CDR3 extends over 19 amino acids. The CDR3 nucleotides read TGTGCCAGCAGGTCGGGACTAGCGGGAGGGAGGGCCGACACAGATACGCAGTATTTT. Translated, it gives CASRSGLAGGRADTDTQYF.

This clone has a handful of counts. The V and J genes are TRBV9 and TRBJ2-7; TRBD2 might be the D (6 bases). Germline-derived CDR1 and CDR2 are SGDLS and YYNGEE. CDR3 size: 16 residues. V was clipped by 3 bases and J by 3 bases, with 19 bases between them. The CDR3 DNA follows: TGTGCCAGCAGCGCCGACGGCGGGGCCGTCTTCTACGAGCAGTACTTC. It is translated as CASSADGGAVFYEQYF.

The J gene is TRBJ2-3, the V gene TRBV19; TRBD1 matches 9 bases. The V and J ends lost 6 bases and 1 base, in that order; junction bases with no gene match: 2. Germline CDR1 reads LNHDA; CDR2 reads SQIVND (reference sequence). The CDR3 contains 14 residues. CDR3: CASRRDRGTDTQYF. For the CDR3, the DNA is TGTGCCAGTAGAAGGGACAGGGGCACAGATACGCAGTATTTT.

V gene TRBV9 combines with J gene TRBJ1-1; 9 nucleotides agree with TRBD1. The V segment lost 3 bases and the J segment 1 base; nucleotides outside the gene matches: 16. The CDR3 loop spans 19 amino acids. The germline V gene encodes CDR1 SGDLS and CDR2 YYNGEE. Written as DNA, the CDR3 is TGTGCCAGCAGCGACCAAGGGGGGGACAGGGTGTTTGGGAACACTGAAGCTTTCTTT. Translating it yields CASSDQGGDRVFGNTEAFF.

The chain links TRBV2 to TRBJ2-3; D perhaps matches TRBD2 (5 bases). Between the trimmed V and J ends, which lost 7 bases and 6 bases, there was a span of 17 bases. Looked up from germline, CDR1 is SNHLY and CDR2 is FYNNEI. This CDR3 spans 14 amino acids. The CDR3 nucleotides read TGTGCCAGCACCCCACTAGTTTCCAGGGATACGCAGTATTTT. It yields the protein CASTPLVSRDTQYF.

This clone turned up a few times. J is TRBJ2-5 and V is TRBV7-2, with D possibly being TRBD1 (6 bases). The germline V gene encodes CDR1 SGHTA and CDR2 FQGNSA. The CDR3 has 17 amino acids. V was pared by 0 bases and J by 2 bases, with 16 bases between. Here the CDR3 DNA reads TGTGCCAGCAGCTTAGCTCCGAGGACTGGACAGCAAGAGACCCAGTACTTC. This translates into CASSLAPRTGQQETQYF.

The chain recombines TRBV28 with TRBJ1-4, with D unresolved. Germline V gene sequence: CDR1 MDHEN, CDR2 SYDVKM. V shed 3 bases and J shed 0 bases, with 5 bases lying between them. The length of the CDR3 is 14 residues. The CDR3 loop reads CASSFSSTNEKLFF. As DNA, the CDR3 is TGTGCCAGCAGTTTTAGCTCAACTAATGAAAAACTGTTTTTT.

This clone was found once. This chain uses TRBV7-3 with TRBJ1-3, with 9 bases matching TRBD1. From germline, CDR1 is SGHTA and CDR2 FQGTGA. The ends lost 4 bases at V and 7 bases at J; junction bases unmatched: 2. CDR3 size: 13 residues. In DNA form, the CDR3 reads TGTGCCAGCAGCTACGACAGGGGGAACACCATATATTTT. Its translation: CASSYDRGNTIYF.

The chain couples TRBV29-1 to TRBJ2-5, with 8 bases fitting TRBD1. Unmatched junction bases numbered 8, after V lost 7 bases and J lost 1 base. The CDR3 length is 14 residues. CDR1 is SQVTM, CDR2 ANQGSEA, per germline. The CDR3 nucleotides read TGCAGCGCGGCGGGACAGGTGATCCAAGAGACCCAGTACTTC. It translates to CSAAGQVIQETQYF.